This is a list of T cell receptor beta chains from one sample in a study of T cell repertoires in cytomegalovirus infection. No antigen is known for these receptors. TCRdb independently ran MiXCR on the reads; one entry per CDR3 protein. The sample records 830,000 or so distinct CDR3 sequences, about 30% being singletons. The starting material was cultured CD8+ T cells from PBMCs, obtained from culture after CMV antigen stimulation. The receptor source for this set is a human donor in good health (CMV status not recorded). Some clones in this sample may be carry-over from other donors' samples. Both conserved end residues are part of each CDR3. Fields, in order: D gene, J gene, clone size, V gene, CDR3 protein, CDR3 DNA. D genes are given only for firm matches. A row's size may be missing; if present it is once, few, many or a size class.

d_gene: TRBD1; j_gene: TRBJ1-6; abundance: few; v_gene: TRBV7-6; CDR3aa: CASGGQEVSPPHF; CDR3nt: TGTGCCAGCGGGGGACAGGAGGTCTCACCCCCCCACTTT
d_gene: .; j_gene: TRBJ1-4; abundance: .; v_gene: TRBV12-3/TRBV12-4; CDR3aa: CASSFSSATNEKLFF; CDR3nt: TGTGCCAGCAGTTTTAGTAGTGCAACTAATGAAAAACTGTTTTTT
d_gene: .; j_gene: TRBJ1-5; abundance: .; v_gene: TRBV18; CDR3aa: CASSPPTDSLNQPQHF; CDR3nt: TGTGCCAGCTCACCACCCACGGACAGCCTCAATCAGCCCCAGCATTTT
d_gene: .; j_gene: TRBJ2-1; abundance: many; v_gene: TRBV7-8; CDR3aa: CASSSGRGTNSYNEQFF; CDR3nt: TGTGCCAGCAGCTCAGGGAGGGGGACTAACTCCTACAATGAGCAGTTCTTC
d_gene: TRBD1; j_gene: TRBJ2-5; abundance: few; v_gene: TRBV5-6; CDR3aa: CASSLTDRSGAQYF; CDR3nt: TGTGCCAGCAGCTTAACGGACAGGTCCGGGGCCCAGTACTTC
d_gene: .; j_gene: TRBJ2-7; abundance: .; v_gene: TRBV6-6; CDR3aa: CASSPDKGLSYEQYF; CDR3nt: TGTGCCAGCAGTCCGGACAAGGGCCTTTCTTACGAGCAGTACTTC
d_gene: .; j_gene: TRBJ1-5; abundance: .; v_gene: TRBV7-9; CDR3aa: CASSLGGREPQHF; CDR3nt: TGTGCCAGCAGCTTAGGGGGTCGGGAGCCCCAGCATTTT
d_gene: .; j_gene: TRBJ2-5; abundance: many; v_gene: TRBV7-2; CDR3aa: CASNQGGAGTQYF; CDR3nt: TGTGCCAGCAACCAAGGAGGGGCCGGGACCCAGTACTTC
d_gene: .; j_gene: TRBJ2-7; abundance: few; v_gene: TRBV7-9; CDR3aa: CASSFDRAEQYF; CDR3nt: TGTGCCAGCAGCTTCGACCGAGCGGAGCAGTACTTC
d_gene: TRBD1; j_gene: TRBJ2-5; abundance: .; v_gene: TRBV3-1; CDR3aa: CASSQDLDRGQETQYF; CDR3nt: TGTGCCAGCAGCCAAGATCTAGACAGGGGGCAAGAGACCCAGTACTTC
d_gene: .; j_gene: TRBJ1-2; abundance: few; v_gene: TRBV6-6; CDR3aa: CASSYVDHYGYTF; CDR3nt: TGTGCCAGCAGTTACGTGGACCACTATGGCTACACCTTC